This TCR beta chain is from a study of T cells expressing NK-cell markers. Study context: Sorted CD3+CD56+NKG2C+, CD3+CD56+NKG2C- and CD3+CD56-NKG2C+ T cells supplied TCR beta repertoires.

Per the germline V gene, CDR1 is SGHKS and CDR2 is YYEKEE (reference sequence). The CDR3 is 13 amino acids. TCRdb reprocessed the 5' RACE reads, keeping one entry per CDR3 protein, no DNA. The sample's table shows 500,000 to 700,000 distinct CDR3 sequences. A remark on this clonotype: The antigen remains undetermined.

Study-wide findings and caveats: The share of CD8+ T cells held by dominant NKG2C+ clonotypes was about 1.0-7.5% in over 5 donors.

The receptor was isolated from a man between 18 and 29 years old in good health. This sequence joins TRBV5-5 and TRBJ2-7. The sequenced material came from blood T cells: a sorted CD56 or NKG2C T cell subset, CD4+ or CD8+ T cells, or bulk PBMC T cells (not recorded which). The CDR3: CASSYGRSNEQYF. Full variable domain (outside the CDR3, taken from reference TRBV5-5 and TRBJ2-7): DAGVTQSPTHLIKTRGQQVTLRCSPISGHKSVSWYQQVLGQGPQFIFQYYEKEERGRGNFPDRFSARQFPNYSSELNVNALLLGDSALYLCASSYGRSNEQYFGPGTRLTVT.